A single sample is the source of the 21 T cell receptor beta chains below, sequenced in a study of PD-1 blockade in classical Hodgkin lymphoma. The assay was immunoSEQ multiplex PCR, and TCRdb's table has in-frame clones only and misses some. The sample consists of 17,000 or so clones, over 80% of them appearing once. Every patient relapsed after autologous stem cell transplantation, and brentuximab vedotin exposure varied. CD4+ T cells were purified from thawed PBMCs by negative selection. This sample comprised CD4+ T cells from blood, obtained at baseline. These receptors all stem from a human donor with classical Hodgkin lymphoma.

This clone appeared a single time. In nucleotides, the CDR3 is TGTGCCAGCAGCGTCGGGGGAGAGCCTTACAATGAGCAGTTCTTC. Its translation: CASSVGGEPYNEQFF. This sequence joins TRBV7-2 and TRBJ2-1; TRBD2 might be the D (6 bases). CDR3 size: 15 residues. V was clipped by 5 bases and J by 4 bases, with 15 bases between them. Germline assignment: CDR1 SGHTA and CDR2 FQGNSA.

The chain carries TRBV9 and TRBJ1-2; tentatively, D is TRBD1 (6 bases). CDR3 size: 12 residues. Germline CDR1 reads SGDLS; CDR2 reads YYNGEE. Trimming shortened V by 3 bases and J by 6 bases, and 9 bases separated the two germline ends. CDR3 bases: TGTGCCAGCAGCGCAGGGGTGCATGGCTACACCTTC. Protein: CASSAGVHGYTF.

This chain uses TRBV19 with TRBJ1-5, with 11 bases identical to TRBD1. Trimming cost V 3 bases and J 2 bases; bases outside gene matches: 9. The CDR3 extends over 18 amino acids. Germline V lookup: CDR1 LNHDA, CDR2 SQIVND (reference sequence). CDR3 DNA: TGTGCCAGTAGTATTCTTGGACAGGGGGCTAGGGGCAATCAGCCCCAGCATTTT. Translating gives CASSILGQGARGNQPQHF.

This sequence joins TRBV29-1 and TRBJ2-3, with D possibly TRBD1 on 5 matching bases. The CDR3 has 13 residues. V lost 4 bases to trimming and J lost 4 bases, with 12 bases between them. CDR1 is SQVTM and CDR2 is ANQGSEA in the germline V gene. CDR3 residues: CSVVQGTPDTQYF. As DNA, the CDR3 is TGCAGCGTTGTTCAGGGCACCCCAGATACGCAGTATTTT.

V gene TRBV6-6 combines with J gene TRBJ2-3, with 7 bases lining up with TRBD1. Germline V gives CDR1 MNHNY, CDR2 SVGAGI (reference sequence). J was trimmed by 4 bases and V by 6 bases; bases with no gene match: 7. The CDR3 totals 14 residues. Written as DNA, the CDR3 is TGTGCCAGCAGCGCACAGGGGCAGGCAGATACGCAGTATTTT. Translation: CASSAQGQADTQYF.

V and J are TRBV19 and TRBJ2-2; D is undetermined. The CDR3 spans 14 residues. Germline lookup yields CDR1 LNHDA and CDR2 SQIVND (reference sequence). The V end was cut by 1 base, the J end by 5 bases, with 8 bases between. In DNA form, the CDR3 reads TGTGCCAGTAGTATAGTAAAGGGTACCGGGGAGCTGTTTTTT. Amino acids: CASSIVKGTGELFF.

The rearrangement uses TRBV10-3 and TRBJ2-1; weak D call: TRBD1 (6 bases). This CDR3 spans 15 amino acids. Trimming stripped 3 bases from V and 0 bases from J, with 9 bases between. CDR1 is ENHRY and CDR2 is SYGVKD in the germline V gene. In DNA form, the CDR3 reads TGTGCCATCAGTGATCTAGGGGGCTCCTACAATGAGCAGTTCTTC. Its translation is CAISDLGGSYNEQFF.

The V call is TRBV10-2, the J call TRBJ2-7; the D is unclear. Trimming cost V 8 bases and J 0 bases, with 11 bases left between them. This CDR3 has 13 residues. Germline-derived CDR1 and CDR2 are WSHSY and SAAADI. CDR3 residues: CASAGLSSYEQYF. The CDR3 DNA follows: TGCGCCAGCGCAGGATTAAGCTCCTACGAGCAGTACTTC.

This rearrangement joins TRBV6-1 to TRBJ1-4; TRBD1 agrees at 8 bases. Trimming cost V 7 bases and J 7 bases; bases outside gene matches: 8. Germline values: CDR1 MNHNS, CDR2 SASEGT. This CDR3 is built from 14 residues. Written as DNA, the CDR3 is TGTGCCAGCAAGAGGACAGGGTGGGGTGAAAAACTGTTTTTT. Encoded protein: CASKRTGWGEKLFF.

This clone appeared once. The chain couples TRBV27 to TRBJ2-1, with 16 bases fitting TRBD2. Germline V gives CDR1 MNHEY, CDR2 SMNVEV (reference sequence). There are 15 residues in the CDR3. Trimming at V came to 5 bases and at J to 9 bases, leaving 4 bases not matched to a gene. CDR3 in DNA: TGTGCCAGCAGTGCCGGGACTAGCGGGGGGGGTGAGCAGTTCTTC. This encodes CASSAGTSGGGEQFF.

The chain links TRBV5-1 to TRBJ2-2; the match to TRBD1 covers 8 bases. The length of the CDR3 is 16 residues. Germline V gives CDR1 SGHRS, CDR2 YFSETQ. The junction had 15 bases not matched to a gene; V was cut back by 6 bases and J by 8 bases. The CDR3 DNA follows: TGCGCCAGCACCACCGGCAGGGGGCCCTCACTAGGGGAGCTGTTTTTT. Protein sequence: CASTTGRGPSLGELFF.

CDR3 nucleotides: TGTGCCAGCAGTGAACGGCTAGCGGGAGTAGGGCAGTTCTTC. Amino acid sequence: CASSERLAGVGQFF. The rearrangement links TRBV2 to TRBJ2-1; 10 nucleotides agree with TRBD2. J was trimmed by 12 bases and V by 2 bases; bases with no gene match: 7. Germline loops: CDR1 SNHLY, CDR2 FYNNEI. This CDR3 region has 14 residues.

The gene calls are TRBV10-3 and TRBJ2-2; TRBD1 might be the D (5 bases). Germline loops: CDR1 ENHRY, CDR2 SYGVKD. The V end lost 0 bases, the J end lost 1 base, and 9 bases lay between the germline ends. The CDR3 contains 16 residues. The CDR3 coding sequence is TGTGCCATCAGTGAGTCGACGCAGGGGAACACCGGGGAGCTGTTTTTT. This encodes CAISESTQGNTGELFF.

This clone occurred once. The DNA for the CDR3 is TGTGCCAGCAGCCCTAGGGACTCAGATACGCAGTATTTT. It translates to CASSPRDSDTQYF. The rearrangement links TRBV7-9 to TRBJ2-3; the D gene is possibly TRBD2 (6 bases). Germline CDR1 is SEHNR and CDR2 is FQNEAQ (reference sequence). Trimming cost V 5 bases and J 4 bases, with 10 bases left between them. The CDR3 is 13 amino acids.

The CDR3 spells CSARQGYEQYF. The CDR3 DNA reads TGCAGTGCTAGACAGGGTTACGAGCAGTACTTC. This sequence joins TRBV20-1 and TRBJ2-7; D may be TRBD1 (5 bases). The CDR3 has 11 amino acids. Trimming took off 2 bases at V and 4 bases at J, with 6 bases between the two ends. From germline, CDR1 is DFQATT and CDR2 SNEGSKA (reference sequence).

V usage is TRBV7-2 and J usage is TRBJ2-3; TRBD2 matches at 9 bases. CDR1 is SGHTA, CDR2 FQGNSA, per germline. CDR3 length: 16 residues. V dropped 1 base and J dropped 4; count of bases not matched to a gene: 6. CDR3 nucleotide sequence: TGTGCCAGCAGCTTAGGGCGGGGGGGCGATGCAGATACGCAGTATTTT. Amino acids: CASSLGRGGDADTQYF.

The chain employs TRBV7-9 and TRBJ2-3; the D gene is possibly TRBD2 (5 bases). This CDR3 has 12 residues. In germline, CDR1 is SEHNR, CDR2 FQNEAQ (reference sequence). V lost 5 bases and J 3 bases, leaving 6 bases between the germline ends. The CDR3 coding sequence is TGTGCCAGCAGCGGCGGGACAGATACGCAGTATTTT. Amino acid sequence: CASSGGTDTQYF.

V is TRBV18 and J is TRBJ2-5, with 9 positions matching TRBD1. Trimming cost V 2 bases and J 5 bases; bases outside gene matches: 0. CDR3 length equals 13 residues. Germline V gene sequence: CDR1 KGHSH, CDR2 LQKENI. The CDR3: CASSPGTGETQYF. The CDR3 coding sequence is TGTGCCAGCTCACCAGGGACAGGGGAGACCCAGTACTTC. Full variable domain (outside the CDR3, taken from reference TRBV18 and TRBJ2-5): NAGVMQNPRHLVRRRGQEARLRCSPMKGHSHVYWYRQLPEEGLKFMVYLQKENIIDESGMPKERFSAEFPKEGPSILRIQQVVRGDSAAYFCASSPGTGETQYFGPGTRLLVL.

This chain links TRBV2 with TRBJ2-1; weak D call: TRBD1 (5 bases). The CDR3 contains 12 residues. V lost 6 bases and J 5 bases, leaving 8 bases between the germline ends. Germline V gene data show CDR1 as SNHLY and CDR2 as FYNNEI. The CDR3 bases are TGTGCCAGCAGACAGACAGACAATGAGCAGTTCTTC. This sequence encodes CASRQTDNEQFF.

V is TRBV5-1 and J is TRBJ2-5; D is undetermined. CDR1 and CDR2 from the germline V gene are SGHRS and YFSETQ. The CDR3 runs to 14 residues. Trimming cost V 4 bases and J 0 bases, with 10 bases left between them. This CDR3 is CASSPRAYQETQYF. DNA for the CDR3: TGCGCCAGCAGCCCGAGAGCCTACCAAGAGACCCAGTACTTC.

CDR3 sequence: CASSQVGLAGGITDTQYF. The CDR3 bases are TGCGCCAGCAGCCAAGTTGGCCTAGCGGGAGGGATCACAGATACGCAGTATTTT. The gene calls are TRBV4-3 and TRBJ2-3; 12 positions agree with TRBD2. Germline CDR1 is LGHNA and CDR2 is YSLEER. CDR3 length equals 18 residues. V shed 1 base and J 2 bases; nucleotides not matched to a gene: 7.